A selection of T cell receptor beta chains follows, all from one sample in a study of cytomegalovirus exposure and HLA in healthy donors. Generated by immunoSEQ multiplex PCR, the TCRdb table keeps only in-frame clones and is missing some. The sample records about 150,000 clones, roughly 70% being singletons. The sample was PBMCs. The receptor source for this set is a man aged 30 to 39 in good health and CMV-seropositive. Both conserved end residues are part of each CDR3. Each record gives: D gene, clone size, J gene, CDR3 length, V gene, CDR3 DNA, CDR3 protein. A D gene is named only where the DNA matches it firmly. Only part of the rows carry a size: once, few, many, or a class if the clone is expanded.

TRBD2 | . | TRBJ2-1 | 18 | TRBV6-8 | TGTGCCAGCAGCCCCGGGACTAGCGGTTTTAGCTCCTACAATGAGCAGTTCTTC | CASSPGTSGFSSYNEQFF
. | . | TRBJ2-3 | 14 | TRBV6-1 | TGTGCCAGCAGTGCGGTGGTTCGCTCAGATACGCAGTATTTT | CASSAVVRSDTQYF
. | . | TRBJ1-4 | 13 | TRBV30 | TGTGCCTGGAGTGTAGACAGTAATGAAAAACTGTTTTTT | CAWSVDSNEKLFF
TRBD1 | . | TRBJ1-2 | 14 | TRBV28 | TGTGCCAGCAGGAAAGGGGGCGCTGGCTATGGCTACACCTTC | CASRKGGAGYGYTF
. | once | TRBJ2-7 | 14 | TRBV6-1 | TGTGCCACCACCCGGGACTGGACCACCTACGAGCAGTACTTC | CATTRDWTTYEQYF
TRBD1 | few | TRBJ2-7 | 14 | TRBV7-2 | TGTGCCAGCAGCCCCGGGACAGGGGCCCTCGAGCAGTACTTC | CASSPGTGALEQYF
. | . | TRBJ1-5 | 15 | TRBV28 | TGTGCCAGCAGTTTTTGGGGGGAAGCCAATCAGCCCCAGCATTTT | CASSFWGEANQPQHF
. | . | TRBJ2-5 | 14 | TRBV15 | TGTGCCACCAGCAGAGTTGGAGGAGGGGAGACCCAGTACTTC | CATSRVGGGETQYF
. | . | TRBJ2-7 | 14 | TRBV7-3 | TGTGCCAGCAGCTCCACAGGGTGGTCCTACGAGCAGTACTTC | CASSSTGWSYEQYF
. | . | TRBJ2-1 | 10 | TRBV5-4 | TGTGCCAGCGGGCGGGGTGAGCAGTTCTTC | CASGRGEQFF
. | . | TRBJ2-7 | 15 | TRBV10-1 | TGCGCCAGCACCGACCGGAGCGTGAGCTCCTACGAGCAGTACTTC | CASTDRSVSSYEQYF
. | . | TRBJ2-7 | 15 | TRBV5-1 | TGCGCCAGCAGCTTGGGCGGGGGCAGTATCTACGAGCAGTACTTC | CASSLGGGSIYEQYF
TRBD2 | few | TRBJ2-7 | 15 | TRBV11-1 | TGTGCCAGCAGCCAGAGAGCGGGAGACTCCTACGAGCAGTACTTC | CASSQRAGDSYEQYF
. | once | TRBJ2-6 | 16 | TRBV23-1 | TGCGCCAGCAGCAAGGCAGGGTCGGCTGGGGCCAACGTCCTGACTTTC | CASSKAGSAGANVLTF
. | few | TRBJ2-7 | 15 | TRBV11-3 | TGTGCCAGCAGTCCTAACCCAGGGATCTCCTACGAGCAGTACTTC | CASSPNPGISYEQYF
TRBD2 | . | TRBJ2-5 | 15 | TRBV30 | TGTGCCTGGGCGTCGTGGAGGACTAGCAGAGAGACCCAGTACTTC | CAWASWRTSRETQYF
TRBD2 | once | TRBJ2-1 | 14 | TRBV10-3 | TGTGCCATCAGTGTCCCGGGGGGGGACAATGAGCAGTTCTTC | CAISVPGGDNEQFF
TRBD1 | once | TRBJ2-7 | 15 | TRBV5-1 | TGCGCCAGCAGCCACCGGGACAGGGAGGTCGACGAGCAGTACTTC | CASSHRDREVDEQYF
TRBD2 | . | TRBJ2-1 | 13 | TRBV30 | TGTGCCTGGAGTTCAGCGGGAGAAGGTGAGCAGTTCTTC | CAWSSAGEGEQFF
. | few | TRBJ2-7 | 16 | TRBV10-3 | TGTGCCATCAGTGCTTTGAGAGGGGAGGGGGACTACGAGCAGTACTTC | CAISALRGEGDYEQYF
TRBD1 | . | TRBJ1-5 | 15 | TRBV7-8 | TGTGCCAGCAGCCCGCAGGGGGGAAGCAATCAGCCCCAGCATTTT | CASSPQGGSNQPQHF
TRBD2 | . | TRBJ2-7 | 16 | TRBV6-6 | TGTGCCAGCAGTTACCCATCACTAGCGGGAGAACACGAGCAGTACTTC | CASSYPSLAGEHEQYF
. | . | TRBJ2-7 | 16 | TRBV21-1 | TGTGCCAGCAGCAAATTTGGCGGCAGGGTGTTGTACGAGCAGTACTTC | CASSKFGGRVLYEQYF
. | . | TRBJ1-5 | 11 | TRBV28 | TGTGCCAGCAACCCCCCGGGGTCCCAGCATTTT | CASNPPGSQHF
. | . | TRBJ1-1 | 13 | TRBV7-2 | TGTGCCAGCAGCTTAGGCCAGGGGAGGGACGCTTTCTTT | CASSLGQGRDAFF
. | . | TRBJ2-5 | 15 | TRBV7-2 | TGTGCCAGCAGCTTCAACCCGACAGCCGAAGAGACCCAGTACTTC | CASSFNPTAEETQYF
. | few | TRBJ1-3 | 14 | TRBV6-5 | TGTGCCAGCCGAGCACCCGTCTCTGGAAACACCATATATTTT | CASRAPVSGNTIYF
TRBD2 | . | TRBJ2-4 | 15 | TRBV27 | TGTGCCAGCAGTGGGGCGGGACGGGGGGGGCACATTCAGTACTTC | CASSGAGRGGHIQYF
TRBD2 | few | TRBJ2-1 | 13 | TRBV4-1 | TGCGCCAGCAAGCGGGAGCAAAACAATGAGCAGTTCTTC | CASKREQNNEQFF
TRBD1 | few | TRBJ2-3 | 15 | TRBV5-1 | TGCGCCAGCAGCTTCTATGGACAGGGGACAGATACGCAGTATTTT | CASSFYGQGTDTQYF
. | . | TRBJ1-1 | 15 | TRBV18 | TGTGCCAGCTCACCGCCAGGGAAATTGAACACTGAAGCTTTCTTT | CASSPPGKLNTEAFF
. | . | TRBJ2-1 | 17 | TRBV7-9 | TGTGCCAGCAGCTTAGGTGAGAACTCCTACTCCTACAATGAGCAGTTCTTC | CASSLGENSYSYNEQFF
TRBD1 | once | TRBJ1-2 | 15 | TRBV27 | TGTGCCAGCAGTACAACAGGGGGCGCGGGGAATGGCTACACCTTC | CASSTTGGAGNGYTF
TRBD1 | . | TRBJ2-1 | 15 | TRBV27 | TGTGCCAGCAGTCACCGGGACAGGATAGGGAATGAGCAGTTCTTC | CASSHRDRIGNEQFF
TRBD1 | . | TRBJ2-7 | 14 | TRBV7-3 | TGTGCCAGCAAACCGACAGGGATCTCCTACGAGCAGTACTTC | CASKPTGISYEQYF
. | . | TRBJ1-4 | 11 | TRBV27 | TGTGCCAGCGGTAGGAGGGAAAAACTGTTTTTT | CASGRREKLFF
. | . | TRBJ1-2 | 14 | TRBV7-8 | TGTGCCAGCAGCTTAGGGCCCCCAGACTTCGGCTACACCTTC | CASSLGPPDFGYTF
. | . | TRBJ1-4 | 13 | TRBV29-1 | TGCAGCGGAAGAGCGGGGACCAATGAAAAACTGTTTTTT | CSGRAGTNEKLFF
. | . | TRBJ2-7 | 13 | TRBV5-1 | TGCGCCAGCAGCCGCCCGGGGTCCAGGGAGCAGTACTTC | CASSRPGSREQYF
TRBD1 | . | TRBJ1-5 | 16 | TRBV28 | TGTGCCAGCACCTCCCCGGACAGGGGGACTAATCAGCCCCAGCATTTT | CASTSPDRGTNQPQHF
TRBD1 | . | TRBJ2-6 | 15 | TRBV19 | TGTGCCAGTACTTCGACAGGGCGTGGGGCCAACGTCCTGACTTTC | CASTSTGRGANVLTF
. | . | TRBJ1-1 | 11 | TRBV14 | TGTGCCAGCAGCCAAGTAGGGGTACCTTTCTTT | CASSQVGVPFF